The 26 T cell receptor beta chains in this list originate from one sample, sequenced in a study of blood T cell repertoires in COVID-19. Clones were sequenced by immunoSEQ multiplex PCR, and TCRdb holds only the in-frame ones, with some missing. The repertoire has 150,000 to 200,000 clones, approximately 87% of them found once; the top ten carry approximately 13%. Sequencing used peripheral blood. Receptors were obtained from a woman aged 70-85 years with COVID-19, enrolled during active disease.

The chain uses TRBV19 and TRBJ1-5, with D hard to call. CDR3 length equals 18 residues. The ends were cut back, 0 bases at V and 0 bases at J, with 15 bases in the middle. The germline V gene has CDR1 LNHDA and CDR2 SQIVND (reference sequence). The CDR3 DNA is TGTGCCAGTAGTATAGATGAGTGGGCAGCATATAGCAATCAGCCCCAGCATTTT. Encoded protein: CASSIDEWAAYSNQPQHF. The variable domain in full, with the rest retrieved from reference TRBV19 and TRBJ1-5, is DGGITQSPKYLFRKEGQNVTLSCEQNLNHDAMYWYRQDPGQGLRLIYYSQIVNDFQKGDIAEGYSVSREKKESFPLTVTSAQKNPTAFYLCASSIDEWAAYSNQPQHFGDGTRLSIL.

V and J are TRBV30 and TRBJ1-5; D possibly corresponds to TRBD1 (6 bases). CDR1 is GTSNPN and CDR2 is SVGIG in the germline V gene (reference sequence). There are 17 residues in the CDR3. Deletions cut 2 bases from V and 0 bases from J, with 17 bases between. The CDR3: CAWSFGGGGNSNQPQHF. The CDR3 DNA reads as TGTGCCTGGAGTTTTGGGGGGGGCGGGAATAGCAATCAGCCCCAGCATTTT.

The chain combines TRBV4-2 with TRBJ2-3; tentatively, D is TRBD1 (6 bases). CDR1 and CDR2 from the germline V gene are LGHNA and YNFKEQ. The V and J ends lost 0 bases and 2 bases respectively, with 9 bases between them. This CDR3 has 15 residues. DNA for the CDR3: TGTGCCAGCAGCCAAGAGGCAGGGGCCACAGATACGCAGTATTTT. This encodes CASSQEAGATDTQYF.

The chain combines TRBV18 with TRBJ1-2; D is unresolved. Germline V gene data show CDR1 as KGHSH and CDR2 as LQKENI. V dropped 6 bases and J dropped 5 bases, with 10 bases sitting between them. The CDR3 has 12 residues. The CDR3 sequence: CASSRLSYGYTF. CDR3 nucleotide sequence: TGTGCCAGCTCCCGACTATCATATGGCTACACCTTC.

The CDR3, as DNA: TGTGCCAGCAGGGGACTTCCGGCCGGGGAGCTGTTTTTT. It yields the protein CASRGLPAGELFF. The rearrangement links TRBV2 to TRBJ2-2; D might be TRBD2 (6 bases). Per germline, CDR1 SNHLY and CDR2 FYNNEI. V gave up 6 bases and J gave up 6 bases, with 11 bases separating them. There are 13 residues in the CDR3. The whole variable domain, filled in from reference TRBV2 and TRBJ2-2, reads EPEVTQTPSHQVTQMGQEVILRCVPISNHLYFYWYRQILGQKVEFLVSFYNNEISEKSEIFDDQFSVERPDGSNFTLKIRSTKLEDSAMYFCASRGLPAGELFFGEGSRLTVL.

This chain connects TRBV19 to TRBJ2-7; a weak D match, TRBD1 (5 bases). Trimming took 4 bases from V and 2 from J, leaving 15 bases between them. CDR1 and CDR2 from the germline V gene are LNHDA and SQIVND (reference sequence). The CDR3 consists of 15 residues. Written as DNA, the CDR3 is TGTGCCAGTAGTACCATCCCGCTGGGGCCCTACGAGCAGTACTTC. This gives the protein CASSTIPLGPYEQYF.

The rearrangement links TRBV7-8 to TRBJ2-2, with 7 bases lining up with TRBD1. V shed 8 bases, J shed 0 bases, and the junction held 3 bases outside the gene matches. CDR3 length: 14 amino acids. The germline CDR1 and CDR2 sequences are SGHVS and FQNEAQ. In DNA form, the CDR3 reads TGTGCCAGCTCCGACAGGGCGAACACCGGGGAGCTGTTTTTT. It codes for CASSDRANTGELFF.

The chain employs TRBV19 and TRBJ2-7, with TRBD1 matching over 10 bases. This CDR3 spans 16 amino acids. V lost 2 bases to trimming and J lost 5 bases; unmatched junction nucleotides: 9. CDR1 LNHDA and CDR2 SQIVND come from the germline V gene (reference sequence). The chain's CDR3 is CASSIYGTGVRHEQYF. CDR3 nucleotides: TGTGCCAGTAGTATATATGGGACAGGGGTTCGACACGAGCAGTACTTC.

This chain joins TRBV11-2 and TRBJ2-3; D may be TRBD2 (6 bases). Germline V gene lookup returns CDR1 SGHAT and CDR2 FQNNGV. There are 12 residues in the CDR3. V was pared by 5 bases and J by 12 bases, with 15 bases between. The DNA of the CDR3 is TGTGCCAGCAGCCAGCGGGTGACCACCCAGTATTTT. It codes for CASSQRVTTQYF. The full variable domain, its missing parts supplied by reference TRBV11-2 and TRBJ2-3, is EAGVAQSPRYKIIEKRQSVAFWCNPISGHATLYWYQQILGQGPKLLIQFQNNGVVDDSQLPKDRFSAERLKGVDSTLKIQPAKLEDSAVYLCASSQRVTTQYFGPGTRLTVL.

The CDR3 bases are TGTGCCAGCAGCCAAGACAGGGGGTCCTATAATTCACCCCTCCACTTT. Translation: CASSQDRGSYNSPLHF. The genes are TRBV28 and TRBJ1-6, with 9 bases aligning to TRBD1. This CDR3 comprises 16 residues. The germline gives CDR1 MDHEN, CDR2 SYDVKM. The V and J ends lost 6 bases and 1 base, in that order; junction bases with no gene match: 4.

The V call is TRBV29-1, the J call TRBJ2-7; 9 bases align to TRBD1. The junction had 7 bases not matched to a gene; V was cut back by 5 bases and J by 5 bases. Germline V CDR1 and CDR2: SQVTM, ANQGSEA. This CDR3 has 13 amino acids. CDR3 loop: CSVPGTGYHEQYF. Written as DNA, the CDR3 is TGCAGCGTTCCCGGGACAGGGTACCACGAGCAGTACTTC.

V is TRBV3-1 (or the pseudogene TRBV3-2) and J is TRBJ2-2; TRBD1 might be the D (5 bases). Germline V gives CDR1 LGHDT, CDR2 YNNKEL (reference sequence). V was trimmed by 4 bases and J by 8 bases, leaving 17 bases between them. This CDR3 spans 15 amino acids. The CDR3 coding sequence is TGTGCCAGCAGCCGACATCGTAGGGGCACGGGGGAGCTGTTTTTT. Protein product: CASSRHRRGTGELFF.

The chain is built from TRBV7-8 and TRBJ1-5, with 11 bases fitting TRBD1. Losses at the gene ends were 1 base for V and 6 bases for J; bases not matched to a gene: 5. The germline gives CDR1 SGHVS, CDR2 FQNEAQ. The CDR3 covers 16 residues. The CDR3 nucleotides read TGTGCCAGCAGCTTAGTAGCCGGGACAGGGGGTCAGCCCCAGCATTTT. Translating gives CASSLVAGTGGQPQHF. The full variable domain, its missing parts supplied by reference TRBV7-8 and TRBJ1-5, is GAGVSQSPRYKVAKRGQDVALRCDPISGHVSLFWYQQALGQGPEFLTYFQNEAQLDKSGLPSDRFFAERPEGSVSTLKIQRTQQEDSAVYLCASSLVAGTGGQPQHFGDGTRLSIL.

The rearrangement uses TRBV21-1 and TRBJ2-7; the D call TRBD1 from the table was never checked on the DNA. TRBV21-1 is labeled a pseudogene. The CDR3 is 15 amino acids. In DNA form, the CDR3 reads TGTGCCAGCAGCAGCACACAGGGGGTGGGGTACGAGCAGTACTTC. This encodes CASSSTQGVGYEQYF.

This clone was observed a single time. V and J are TRBV29-1 and TRBJ1-4, with 8 bases fitting TRBD1. The CDR3 has 13 residues. Germline CDR1 and CDR2: SQVTM and ANQGSEA. J was trimmed by 7 bases and V by 4 bases; bases with no gene match: 5. The CDR3 region is CSVGNRGTEKLFF. The CDR3 nucleotides are TGCAGCGTTGGGAACAGGGGGACTGAAAAACTGTTTTTT.

The chain combines TRBV7-3 with TRBJ1-3; D uncertain. The V gene's germline CDR1 is SGHTA and CDR2 FQGTGA. The V and J ends lost 5 bases and 10 bases respectively, with 15 bases between them. There are 13 residues in the CDR3. The CDR3 nucleotides are TGTGCCAGCAGCCCCGGACGGGGAAGGACCATATATTTT. Amino acid sequence: CASSPGRGRTIYF.

J is TRBJ1-1 and V is TRBV5-1, with a possible D match to TRBD1 (6 bases). Germline V gene lookup returns CDR1 SGHRS and CDR2 YFSETQ. The CDR3 is 14 residues long. The V gene lost 6 bases and the J gene lost 0 bases, with 12 bases spanning the gap. Written as DNA, the CDR3 is TGCGCCAGCAACCAAGGGACACTGAACACTGAAGCTTTCTTT. Protein product: CASNQGTLNTEAFF.

This clone was found once. The genes are TRBV19 and TRBJ1-2; no clear D. Germline V gene lookup returns CDR1 LNHDA and CDR2 SQIVND (reference sequence). The CDR3 is 15 amino acids. The V end lost 2 bases, the J end lost 4 bases, and 14 bases lay between the germline ends. The chain's CDR3 is CASSITATRGYGYTF. The CDR3 DNA is TGTGCCAGTAGTATAACAGCCACCCGGGGCTATGGCTACACCTTC.

This chain connects TRBV7-2 to TRBJ2-3, with TRBD2 matching 7 bases. This CDR3 is 15 amino acids long. Germline loops: CDR1 SGHTA, CDR2 FQGNSA. With V trimmed by 2 bases and J by 2 bases, 4 bases remained unmatched. CDR3 bases: TGTGCCAGCAGCTTATCGGGAGGCCCCACAGATACGCAGTATTTT. It specifies CASSLSGGPTDTQYF.

In this sample, this clone turned up a few times. The chain joins TRBV7-3 to TRBJ2-1, with a possible D match to TRBD2 (6 bases). V lost 1 base and J lost 3, with 10 bases in between. This CDR3 comprises 15 residues. Germline CDR1 is SGHTA and CDR2 is FQGTGA. For the CDR3, the DNA is TGTGCCAGCAGCTTAATGGCCGGGAGCTACAATGAGCAGTTCTTC. Translation: CASSLMAGSYNEQFF.

The V gene is TRBV6-5, the J gene TRBJ1-2; 9 positions agree with TRBD1. The germline V gene encodes CDR1 MNHEY and CDR2 SVGAGI. V was clipped by 0 bases and J by 6 bases; unmatched bases: 2. This CDR3 has 14 residues. The CDR3 coding sequence is TGTGCCAGCAGTTACTCAACAGGGGGCGATGGCTACACCTTC. Translation gives CASSYSTGGDGYTF.

This chain uses TRBV7-3 with TRBJ1-1; D gene unclear. CDR1 is SGHTA, CDR2 FQGTGA, per germline. Trimming left V 2 bases short and J 1 base short, with 5 bases between. The CDR3 consists of 13 residues. The DNA of the CDR3 is TGTGCCAGCAGCTTAGCCGGGAACACTGAAGCTTTCTTT. Protein: CASSLAGNTEAFF.

This sequence joins TRBV7-3 and TRBJ2-6; possibly TRBD2 for D (5 bases). Germline CDR1 reads SGHTA; CDR2 reads FQGTGA. Trimming took 3 bases from V and 0 from J, leaving 12 bases between them. This CDR3 is built from 17 residues. Here the CDR3 DNA reads TGTGCCAGCAGCTTTGGGCCTAGCCTCTCTGGGGCCAACGTCCTGACTTTC. Translation gives CASSFGPSLSGANVLTF.

The J gene is TRBJ2-2, the V gene TRBV19; 7 bases align to TRBD1. Per germline, CDR1 LNHDA and CDR2 SQIVND (reference sequence). V dropped 6 bases and J dropped 7; count of bases not matched to a gene: 2. The CDR3 totals 12 residues. In DNA, the CDR3 is TGTGCCAGTAGGACAGGGAACGGGGAGCTGTTTTTT. This sequence encodes CASRTGNGELFF.

The rearrangement uses TRBV7-9 and TRBJ2-7, with TRBD2 matching 12 bases. V was clipped by 3 bases and J by 4 bases; unmatched bases: 10. Germline CDR1 is SEHNR and CDR2 is FQNEAQ (reference sequence). The CDR3 sequence is 17 residues long. CDR3 loop: CASSFRLAGAGAYEQYF. CDR3 DNA: TGTGCCAGCAGCTTCAGACTAGCGGGAGCCGGAGCTTACGAGCAGTACTTC.

CDR3 protein: CASTQGLVYEQFF. The CDR3 DNA is TGTGCCAGCACCCAAGGACTAGTCTATGAGCAGTTCTTC. The chain employs TRBV12-3 or TRBV12-4 and TRBJ2-1; 7 nucleotides line up with TRBD2. This CDR3 comprises 13 residues. V shed 7 bases and J 8 bases; nucleotides not matched to a gene: 8.